A selection of T cell receptor beta chains follows, all from one sample in a study of human T cells and chemical hapten exposure. Via MiXCR, TCRdb re-called the RACE reads, giving one row per CDR3 protein. The sample contains 95,000 to 100,000 distinct CDR3 sequences, less than 14% of which appear only once. Specimen: whole blood, collected in connection with sensitization to the hapten diphenylcyclopropenone (DPC). The receptors stem from a woman aged 60-70 years with alopecia areata. Some clones in this sample may be carry-over from other donors' samples. Both conserved end residues are part of each CDR3. Fields, in order: J gene, V gene, D gene, clone size, CDR3 DNA, CDR3 protein. The D gene is left open where the match is weak. Clone size appears in some rows only: once, few, many, or a class for an expanded clone.

TRBJ2-7 | TRBV10-3 | TRBD1 | many | TGTGCCATCAGTCTCCTAGGGACAGAGATAAGTAAAGAGCAGTACTTC | CAISLLGTEISKEQYF
TRBJ2-7 | TRBV3-1 | NA | many | TGTGCCAGCAGCCAAGACACCTACGAGCAGTACTTC | CASSQDTYEQYF
TRBJ2-3 | TRBV7-6 | TRBD2 | few | TGTGCCAGCAGGAGAAGCGGGGGCACAGATACGCAGTATTTT | CASRRSGGTDTQYF
TRBJ2-7 | TRBV15 | TRBD1 | NA | TGTGCCACCAGCGAATCCGGGACAGGGGATAAGCAGTACTTC | CATSESGTGDKQYF
TRBJ1-2 | TRBV19 | NA | few | TGTGCCAGTAGTATAGGACCGCTAATCTACTATGGCTACACCTTC | CASSIGPLIYYGYTF
TRBJ1-2 | TRBV12-3/TRBV12-4 | NA | NA | TGTGCCAGCAGTTTAGGGGAATCCAACTATGGCTACACCTTC | CASSLGESNYGYTF
TRBJ1-4 | TRBV5-1 | NA | many | TGCGCCAGCAGACCGGACAGTCTGAATGGAAAACTGTTTTTT | CASRPDSLNGKLFF
TRBJ1-5 | TRBV30 | TRBD1 | NA | TGTGCCTGGAGTCCCCCAGGGGGCAGTCAGCCCCAGCATTTT | CAWSPPGGSQPQHF
TRBJ1-6 | TRBV27 | NA | many | TGTGCCAGCAGTTTAACGCCCGGCTATAATTCACCCCTCCACTTT | CASSLTPGYNSPLHF
TRBJ2-3 | TRBV15 | TRBD2 | NA | TGTGCCACCAGCAAACGACTAGCGGAAAGCACAGATACGCAGTATTTT | CATSKRLAESTDTQYF
TRBJ1-1 | TRBV7-9 | TRBD1 | many | TGTGCCAGCAGCTTAGCGGGGACAGGCAGATGGAACACTGAAGCTTTCTTT | CASSLAGTGRWNTEAFF
TRBJ2-3 | TRBV20-1 | NA | many | TGCAGTGCTACGACAAACACAGATACGCAGTATTTT | CSATTNTDTQYF
TRBJ1-1 | TRBV2 | TRBD1 | few | TGTGCCAGCAGCGAATCCTCGACAGGGAAGAAGAGCACTGAAGCTTTCTTT | CASSESSTGKKSTEAFF
TRBJ2-1 | TRBV20-1 | TRBD2 | few | TGCAGTGCTAGGGATGGACTAGCGGGGACCTCTGTCTACAATGAGCAGTTCTTC | CSARDGLAGTSVYNEQFF
TRBJ2-3 | TRBV5-1 | TRBD1 | NA | TGCGCCAGCAGTTCCGGGACAGGGGCAGATACGCAGTATTTT | CASSSGTGADTQYF
TRBJ1-1 | TRBV7-9 | TRBD1 | many | TGTGCCAGCACCACAACCGGGACAGCGAACACTGAAGCTTTCTTT | CASTTTGTANTEAFF
TRBJ1-2 | TRBV29-1 | TRBD1 | few | TGCAGCGTTGCAGGGGGCAACTATGGCTACACCTTC | CSVAGGNYGYTF
TRBJ1-1 | TRBV20-1 | TRBD1 | many | TGCAGTGCTAGCCTATCCGGGACAGTGAACACTGAAGCTTTCTTT | CSASLSGTVNTEAFF
TRBJ2-5 | TRBV3-1 | NA | many | TGTGCCAGCAGCCATCGACAGAGGGAGACCCAGTACTTC | CASSHRQRETQYF
TRBJ2-3 | TRBV12-3/TRBV12-4 | NA | many | TGTGCCAGCAGTTCAAGCACAGATACGCAGTATTTT | CASSSSTDTQYF
TRBJ2-5 | TRBV6-5 | TRBD1 | NA | TGTGCCAGCCGACAGGGTGAGACCCAGTACTTC | CASRQGETQYF
TRBJ1-1 | TRBV5-1 | NA | NA | TGCGCCAGCTCCCAGGATGGCAGGGAAGCTTTCTTT | CASSQDGREAFF
TRBJ1-1 | TRBV20-1 | NA | many | TGCAGTGCTAGAGCAACGGGTCGGGGTGAAGCTTTCTTT | CSARATGRGEAFF
TRBJ1-1 | TRBV5-1 | TRBD1 | many | TGCGCCAGCAGCCAAAACAGGGGCGCCGAAGCTTTCTTT | CASSQNRGAEAFF
TRBJ1-1 | TRBV7-9 | TRBD1 | NA | TGTGCCAGCAGCTTAGCGGGACAGAGGGGACGCACTGAAGCTTTCTTT | CASSLAGQRGRTEAFF
TRBJ2-3 | TRBV20-1 | TRBD2 | NA | TGCAGTGCTAGCCTAGCGGGGGGTTTTAACTTCGCAGATACGCAGTATTTT | CSASLAGGFNFADTQYF
TRBJ2-1 | TRBV3-1 | TRBD2 | few | TGTGCCAGCAGCCAAGGGCCCGGGGAGGGAAATTACAATGAGCAGTTCTTC | CASSQGPGEGNYNEQFF
TRBJ2-1 | TRBV6-2/TRBV6-3 | TRBD2 | many | TGTGCCAGCAGCCCTAGGACTAGCGGGAGCTCCTACAATGAGCAGTTCTTC | CASSPRTSGSSYNEQFF
TRBJ2-5 | TRBV5-1 | TRBD1 | NA | TGCGCCAGCAACGGACAGGGGCAAGAGACCCAGTACTTC | CASNGQGQETQYF
TRBJ2-1 | TRBV12-5 | NA | NA | TGTGCTAGTGGCCCTGCCAGGGGCGCCAATGAGCAGTTCTTC | CASGPARGANEQFF
TRBJ2-4 | TRBV6-2/TRBV6-3 | TRBD1 | NA | TGTGCCAGCAACCCGGACAGGGGACGAAACATGCTAGCCAAAAACATTCAGTACTTC | CASNPDRGRNMLAKNIQYF
TRBJ1-1 | TRBV19 | NA | many | TGTGCCAGTATGTCCGGGCCCCAAATGAACACTGAAGCTTTCTTT | CASMSGPQMNTEAFF
TRBJ1-5 | TRBV7-8 | NA | many | TGTGCCAGCAGTTCAACAGGAAAAAATCAGCCCCAGCATTTT | CASSSTGKNQPQHF
TRBJ2-1 | TRBV6-1 | TRBD1 | many | TGTGCCAGCAGTGAAGCGATTTACAGGGGGAAGTTCTTC | CASSEAIYRGKFF
TRBJ1-5 | TRBV27 | NA | few | TGTGCCAGCAGTTTATCCGGGGTGTGGCAGCCCCAGCATTTT | CASSLSGVWQPQHF
TRBJ2-5 | TRBV3-1 | TRBD1 | many | TGTGCCAGCAGCCGGCGACAGGGATGGCAAGAGACCCAGTACTTC | CASSRRQGWQETQYF
TRBJ2-1 | TRBV11-2 | TRBD2 | many | TGTGCCAGCAGCTTAGATCCCTTGGCTAGCGGGGGTTACAATGAGCAGTTCTTC | CASSLDPLASGGYNEQFF
TRBJ2-1 | TRBV9 | TRBD2 | NA | TGTGCCAGCAGCGTAGTGGCTAGCGGGTACAATGAGCAGTTCTTC | CASSVVASGYNEQFF
TRBJ2-6 | TRBV19 | TRBD1 | many | TGTGCCACCCGGACAGGGTTGAGCTCTGGGGCCAACGTCCTGACTTTC | CATRTGLSSGANVLTF
TRBJ2-2 | TRBV18 | NA | few | TGTGCCAGCTCACCAATAGGCACCGGGGAGCTGTTTTTT | CASSPIGTGELFF
TRBJ2-4 | TRBV30 | NA | many | TGTGCCTGGAGCATCCTGGATGGGGGCATTCAGTACTTC | CAWSILDGGIQYF
TRBJ1-2 | TRBV4-1 | TRBD1 | few | TGCGCCAGCAGCCAAGTGGCAGGGGGCGGTGGGGGCTACACCTTC | CASSQVAGGGGGYTF